This T cell receptor beta chain was found in a study of radiotherapy plus CTLA-4 blockade in lung cancer (dated by TCRdb to the late 2010s). For the wider study: Among the enrolled patients, about 19% had an objective response, and approximately 33% reached disease control. General findings and caveats noted by the study authors: The strongest predictors of response, as reported, were early dynamic changes in blood T cell clones along with a rise in serum interferon-beta after radiation. After treatment with radiotherapy and ipilimumab, TCR clones that came from tumors expanded in the peripheral blood.

Focal radiation therapy combined with CTLA-4 blockade (ipilimumab) was tested in patients with chemo-refractory metastatic non-small-cell lung cancer. This clone was counted once. No antigen is known for it. Base qualities are not provided; no much larger clone lies one nucleotide away. The protocol used for the library was the immunoSEQ multiplex PCR assay. In its TCRdb copy, this immuneACCESS table keeps in-frame sequences only and misses some clones. Where compared with another copy, unresolved V genes explain less than half of these, and the others have no known cause. For this sample there are 80,000 or so clones; around 78% appear just once. The ten largest clones take up 4% of the sample. The junction shows trimming of 4 bases on V and 1 base on J, plus 12 bases between the germline ends. CDR1 SGHVS and CDR2 FNYEAQ were looked up in the germline V gene. From its cysteine to its phenylalanine, the CDR3 spans 15 amino acids. The CDR3 DNA has 45 bases and is translated from base 1.

The TCR originated in a human donor with non-small cell lung cancer who had a partial response to radiotherapy plus ipilimumab. Some clones in this sample may be carry-over from other donors' samples. Recombination linked TRBV7-6 to TRBJ2-3, and the D gene may be TRBD1, 6 bases matching. Sequenced here: peripheral blood, sampled from a patient treated with radiotherapy plus ipilimumab. The CDR3 corresponds to CASSSLGHRTDTQYF. At the DNA level, the sequence is TGTGCCAGCAGCTCTCTGGGACACCGCACAGATACGCAGTATTTT.